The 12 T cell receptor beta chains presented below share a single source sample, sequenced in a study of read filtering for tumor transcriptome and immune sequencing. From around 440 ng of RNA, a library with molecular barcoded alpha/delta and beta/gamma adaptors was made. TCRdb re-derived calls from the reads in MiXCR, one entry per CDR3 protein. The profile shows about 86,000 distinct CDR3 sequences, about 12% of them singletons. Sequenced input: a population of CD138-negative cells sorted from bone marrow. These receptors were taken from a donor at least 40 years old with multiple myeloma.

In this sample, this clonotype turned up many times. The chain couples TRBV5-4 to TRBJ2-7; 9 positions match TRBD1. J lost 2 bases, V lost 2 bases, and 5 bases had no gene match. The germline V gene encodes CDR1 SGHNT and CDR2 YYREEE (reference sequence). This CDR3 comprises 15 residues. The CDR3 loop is CASSLEQGAPYEQYF. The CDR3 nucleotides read TGTGCCAGCAGCTTAGAACAGGGGGCACCCTACGAGCAGTACTTC.

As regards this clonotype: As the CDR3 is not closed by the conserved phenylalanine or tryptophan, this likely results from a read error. In nucleotides, the CDR3 is TGTGCTAGTGGACGGACGGCCTCATGGGAGACCCAGTACCTC. Amino acids: CASGRTASWETQYL. The V call is TRBV12-5, the J call TRBJ2-5; D is ambiguous. Deletions cut 6 bases from V and 5 bases from J, with 16 bases between. The germline CDR1 and CDR2 sequences are LGHNT and FRNRAP. The CDR3 contains 14 residues.

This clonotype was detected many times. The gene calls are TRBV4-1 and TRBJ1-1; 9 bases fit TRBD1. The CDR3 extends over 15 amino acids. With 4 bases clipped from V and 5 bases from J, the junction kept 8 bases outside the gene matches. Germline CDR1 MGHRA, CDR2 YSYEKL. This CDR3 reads CASSLWDRAETEAFF. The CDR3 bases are TGCGCCAGCAGCCTATGGGACAGGGCTGAAACTGAAGCTTTCTTT.

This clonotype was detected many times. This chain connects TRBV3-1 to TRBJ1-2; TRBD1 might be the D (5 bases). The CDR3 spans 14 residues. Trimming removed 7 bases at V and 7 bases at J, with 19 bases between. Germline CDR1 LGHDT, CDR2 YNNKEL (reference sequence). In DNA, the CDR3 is TGTGCCAGCACTAGCAATTCGGGGGTTACTGGCTACACCTTC. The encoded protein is CASTSNSGVTGYTF.

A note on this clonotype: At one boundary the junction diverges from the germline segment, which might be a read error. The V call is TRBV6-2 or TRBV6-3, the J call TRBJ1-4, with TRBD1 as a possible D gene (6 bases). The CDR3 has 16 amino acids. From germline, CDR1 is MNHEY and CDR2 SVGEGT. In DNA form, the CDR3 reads TGTGCCAGCAGCAAAATAACAGGGTACAACATTGAAAGACTGTTTTTT. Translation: CASSKITGYNIERLFF.

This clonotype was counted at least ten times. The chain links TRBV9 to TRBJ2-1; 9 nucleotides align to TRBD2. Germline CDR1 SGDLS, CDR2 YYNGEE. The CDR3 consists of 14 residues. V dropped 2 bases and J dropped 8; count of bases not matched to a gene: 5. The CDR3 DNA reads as TGTGCCAGCAGCGTTACTAGCGGGTACGATGAGCAGTTCTTC. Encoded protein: CASSVTSGYDEQFF.

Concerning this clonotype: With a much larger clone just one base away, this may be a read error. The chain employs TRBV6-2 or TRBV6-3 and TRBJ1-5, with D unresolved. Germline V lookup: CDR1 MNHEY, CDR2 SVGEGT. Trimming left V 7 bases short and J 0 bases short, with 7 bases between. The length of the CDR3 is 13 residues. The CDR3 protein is CASIEVSNQPQHF. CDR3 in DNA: TGTGCCAGCATAGAGGTTAGCAATCAGCCCCAGCATTTT.

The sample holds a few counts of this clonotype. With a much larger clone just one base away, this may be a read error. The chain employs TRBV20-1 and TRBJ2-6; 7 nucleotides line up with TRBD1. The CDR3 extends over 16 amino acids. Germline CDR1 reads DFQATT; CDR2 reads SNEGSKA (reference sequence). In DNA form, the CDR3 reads TGCTGTGCCAAACAGGGGCTCGGGTCCGGGGCCAACGTCCTGACTTTC. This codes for CCAKQGLGSGANVLTF.

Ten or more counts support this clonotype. The CDR3 DNA follows: TGTGCCAGCAGCTTTGAGACAGGTCGGGGCCAGGAGACCCAGTACTTC. The encoded protein is CASSFETGRGQETQYF. The chain combines TRBV7-9 with TRBJ2-5, with TRBD1 as a possible D gene (6 bases). V shed 3 bases and J shed 5 bases, with 19 bases lying between them. This CDR3 contains 16 residues. Germline V gene lookup returns CDR1 SEHNR and CDR2 FQNEAQ (reference sequence).

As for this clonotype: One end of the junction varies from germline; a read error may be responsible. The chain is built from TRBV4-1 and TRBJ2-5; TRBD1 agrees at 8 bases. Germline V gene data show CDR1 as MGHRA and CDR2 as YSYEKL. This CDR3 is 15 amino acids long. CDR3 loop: CASSQGGQGGGTQYF. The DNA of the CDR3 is TGTGCCAGCAGCCAAGGCGGACAGGGAGGAGGGACCCAGTACTTC.

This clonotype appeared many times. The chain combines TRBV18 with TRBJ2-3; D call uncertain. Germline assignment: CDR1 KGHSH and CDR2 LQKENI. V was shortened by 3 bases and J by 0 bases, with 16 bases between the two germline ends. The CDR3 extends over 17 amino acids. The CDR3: CASSPYAGSPSTDTQYF. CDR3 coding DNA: TGTGCCAGCTCACCTTATGCCGGCAGCCCTAGCACAGATACGCAGTATTTT.

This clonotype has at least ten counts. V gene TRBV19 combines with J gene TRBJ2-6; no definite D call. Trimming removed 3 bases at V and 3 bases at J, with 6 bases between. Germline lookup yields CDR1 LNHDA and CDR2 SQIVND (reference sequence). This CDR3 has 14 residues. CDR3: CASSMQVGANVLTF. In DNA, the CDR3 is TGTGCCAGTAGTATGCAGGTTGGGGCCAACGTCCTGACTTTC.